The rows below give T cell receptor beta chains drawn from one sample of a study of cytomegalovirus exposure and HLA in healthy donors. Repertoires were generated with immunoSEQ multiplex PCR, while TCRdb's copy carries only in-frame clones and drops some. The repertoire has tens of thousands of clones, approximately 82% of them found once; the top ten carry roughly 2%. The sequenced material came from PBMCs. The source is a man younger than 30 in good health and CMV-seronegative. CDR3s include the opening cysteine and the closing phenylalanine or tryptophan. A D gene is named only where the DNA matches it firmly. Rows may omit the clone size; those that give it use once, few, many or a size class.

v_gene: TRBV6-6; j_gene: TRBJ1-4; d_gene: .; abundance: .; CDR3nt: TGTGCCAGCAGTTACCGAACTAATGAAAAACTGTTTTTT; CDR3aa: CASSYRTNEKLFF
v_gene: TRBV29-1; j_gene: TRBJ2-3; d_gene: .; abundance: .; CDR3nt: TGCAGCGTTGAAAAGGGAGTGGGAGCCACGCAGTATTTT; CDR3aa: CSVEKGVGATQYF
v_gene: TRBV7-2; j_gene: TRBJ2-7; d_gene: TRBD1; abundance: .; CDR3nt: TGTGCCAGCAGTCCCGGGACAGGGGCCTACGAGCAGTACTTC; CDR3aa: CASSPGTGAYEQYF
v_gene: TRBV11-3; j_gene: TRBJ2-1; d_gene: .; abundance: .; CDR3nt: TGTGCCAGCAGCTTACCAGAAGACAATGAGCAGTTCTTC; CDR3aa: CASSLPEDNEQFF
v_gene: TRBV19; j_gene: TRBJ2-7; d_gene: TRBD1; abundance: .; CDR3nt: TGTGCCAGTAGTGTGGGACAGCGTCCCCTATCCTACGAGCAGTACTTC; CDR3aa: CASSVGQRPLSYEQYF
v_gene: TRBV5-4; j_gene: TRBJ2-7; d_gene: .; abundance: .; CDR3nt: TGTGCCAGCAGCTCTAAAGGTGGGGCCTCCTACGAGCAGTACTTC; CDR3aa: CASSSKGGASYEQYF
v_gene: TRBV5-1; j_gene: TRBJ2-3; d_gene: .; abundance: few; CDR3nt: TGCGCCAGCATGCGGGGCGTAACAGATACGCAGTATTTT; CDR3aa: CASMRGVTDTQYF
v_gene: TRBV27; j_gene: TRBJ1-4; d_gene: TRBD1; abundance: .; CDR3nt: TGTGCCAGCAGCCAGACAGGGGGTCGGACTAATGAAAAACTGTTTTTT; CDR3aa: CASSQTGGRTNEKLFF
v_gene: TRBV19; j_gene: TRBJ2-7; d_gene: TRBD1; abundance: once; CDR3nt: TGTGCCAGTAGTATAGCCTCGACAGGGGACGAGCAGTACTTC; CDR3aa: CASSIASTGDEQYF
v_gene: TRBV14; j_gene: TRBJ2-2; d_gene: TRBD1; abundance: .; CDR3nt: TGTGCCAGCAGCCAGGGGACAGTAAGCGGGGAGCTGTTTTTT; CDR3aa: CASSQGTVSGELFF
v_gene: TRBV5-4; j_gene: TRBJ2-5; d_gene: TRBD1; abundance: once; CDR3nt: TGTGCCAGCAGCCTGAGGACAGGGGTGGAGACCCAGTACTTC; CDR3aa: CASSLRTGVETQYF
v_gene: TRBV6-6; j_gene: TRBJ2-2; d_gene: .; abundance: once; CDR3nt: TGTGCCAGCAGGGAGACCGGGGAGCTGTTTTTT; CDR3aa: CASRETGELFF
v_gene: TRBV7-2; j_gene: TRBJ1-3; d_gene: .; abundance: .; CDR3nt: TGTGCCAGCAGCGTCGATTTCGGGTTGGGAAACACCATATATTTT; CDR3aa: CASSVDFGLGNTIYF
v_gene: TRBV19; j_gene: TRBJ1-1; d_gene: TRBD1; abundance: .; CDR3nt: TGTGCCAGTAGTCTACAGGGGGCTGCCACTGAAGCTTTCTTT; CDR3aa: CASSLQGAATEAFF
v_gene: TRBV5-6; j_gene: TRBJ2-1; d_gene: TRBD2; abundance: few; CDR3nt: TGTGCCAGCAGCTCGGGACTAGCGGGAGGTTACAATGAGCAGTTCTTC; CDR3aa: CASSSGLAGGYNEQFF
v_gene: TRBV7-2; j_gene: TRBJ1-3; d_gene: .; abundance: once; CDR3nt: TGTGCCAGCAGCTTAGCGGGGCCGGGAAACACCATATATTTT; CDR3aa: CASSLAGPGNTIYF
v_gene: TRBV7-3; j_gene: TRBJ2-1; d_gene: .; abundance: .; CDR3nt: TGTGCCAGCAGCTCCCAGACAGGAGTGTATGAGCAGTTCTTC; CDR3aa: CASSSQTGVYEQFF
v_gene: TRBV7-9; j_gene: TRBJ2-5; d_gene: TRBD1; abundance: .; CDR3nt: TGTGCCAGCAGCTTCCTGACAGGGGAACAAGAGACCCAGTACTTC; CDR3aa: CASSFLTGEQETQYF
v_gene: TRBV7-2; j_gene: TRBJ2-3; d_gene: TRBD2; abundance: .; CDR3nt: TGTGCCAGCAGCTTAGGACTAGCGGCTGACACAGATACGCAGTATTTT; CDR3aa: CASSLGLAADTDTQYF
v_gene: TRBV6-1; j_gene: TRBJ2-7; d_gene: TRBD2; abundance: .; CDR3nt: TGTGCCAGCACCATAGCGGGGGGGACCTACGAGCAGTACTTC; CDR3aa: CASTIAGGTYEQYF
v_gene: TRBV4-3; j_gene: TRBJ2-7; d_gene: .; abundance: few; CDR3nt: TGCGCCAGCAGCCAAGATCGGACAGCCTCCTACGAGCAGTACTTC; CDR3aa: CASSQDRTASYEQYF
v_gene: TRBV2; j_gene: TRBJ2-1; d_gene: .; abundance: few; CDR3nt: TGTGCCAGCAGTGAGAGGCGGGTTACTGAGCAGTTCTTC; CDR3aa: CASSERRVTEQFF
v_gene: TRBV13; j_gene: TRBJ2-7; d_gene: .; abundance: .; CDR3nt: TGTGCCAGCAGCCACGCGACACCAACGGACTACGAGCAGTACTTC; CDR3aa: CASSHATPTDYEQYF
v_gene: TRBV19; j_gene: TRBJ1-2; d_gene: .; abundance: .; CDR3nt: TGTGCCAGCATAGGTATAAACTCGGGACACCAAGGGTACTATGGCTACACCTTC; CDR3aa: CASIGINSGHQGYYGYTF
v_gene: TRBV5-1; j_gene: TRBJ2-2; d_gene: TRBD1; abundance: .; CDR3nt: TGCGCCAGCCGAGATATGACAGGGGTAACCGGGGAGCTGTTTTTT; CDR3aa: CASRDMTGVTGELFF
v_gene: TRBV6-5; j_gene: TRBJ1-2; d_gene: TRBD1; abundance: .; CDR3nt: TGTGCCAGCACAAAGGGGACAGGGGCGGGCCCTGGCTACACCTTC; CDR3aa: CASTKGTGAGPGYTF
v_gene: TRBV2; j_gene: TRBJ1-2; d_gene: .; abundance: .; CDR3nt: TGTGCCAGCAGTGAAGGGTTGGGGGGGGCGCGGGATCGTCCCTATGGCTACACCTTC; CDR3aa: CASSEGLGGARDRPYGYTF
v_gene: TRBV7-9; j_gene: TRBJ2-7; d_gene: TRBD1; abundance: .; CDR3nt: TGTGCCAGCAGCTTAACAGGGGCCTACGAGCAGTACTTC; CDR3aa: CASSLTGAYEQYF
v_gene: TRBV30; j_gene: TRBJ1-4; d_gene: TRBD1; abundance: .; CDR3nt: TGTGCCTGGAGTGCCGGGACAGTTAATGAAAAACTGTTTTTT; CDR3aa: CAWSAGTVNEKLFF
v_gene: TRBV5-1; j_gene: TRBJ2-7; d_gene: TRBD1; abundance: .; CDR3nt: TGCGCCAGCAGCTCCCGACAGGGGGCTACTCTCGAGCAGTACTTC; CDR3aa: CASSSRQGATLEQYF
v_gene: TRBV28; j_gene: TRBJ1-1; d_gene: TRBD1; abundance: .; CDR3nt: TGTGCCAGCAGTAACCCCCAGGGGGCAGGTAACACTGAAGCTTTCTTT; CDR3aa: CASSNPQGAGNTEAFF
v_gene: TRBV5-1; j_gene: TRBJ1-1; d_gene: .; abundance: .; CDR3nt: TGCGCCAGCAGCTTCAACAGGGACATGAACACTGAAGCTTTCTTT; CDR3aa: CASSFNRDMNTEAFF
v_gene: TRBV7-3; j_gene: TRBJ2-7; d_gene: .; abundance: once; CDR3nt: TGTGCCAGCAGCTTTAGACAGTCCTACGAGCAGTACTTC; CDR3aa: CASSFRQSYEQYF
v_gene: TRBV13; j_gene: TRBJ2-3; d_gene: .; abundance: .; CDR3nt: TGTGCCAGCAGCTCAGACTACGCCGGAACGCAGTATTTT; CDR3aa: CASSSDYAGTQYF
v_gene: TRBV5-4; j_gene: TRBJ1-2; d_gene: .; abundance: .; CDR3nt: TGTGCCAGCAGCGATACAGGGAAATTAGACTATGGCTACACCTTC; CDR3aa: CASSDTGKLDYGYTF
v_gene: TRBV6-5; j_gene: TRBJ1-2; d_gene: .; abundance: .; CDR3nt: TGTGCCAGCAGTTACCCTGGCACTATAGGTGGCTACACCTTC; CDR3aa: CASSYPGTIGGYTF
v_gene: TRBV28; j_gene: TRBJ1-6; d_gene: TRBD1; abundance: .; CDR3nt: TGTGCCAGCAGTCCGCAGGGGGCAGGGAGATCACCCCTCCACTTT; CDR3aa: CASSPQGAGRSPLHF
v_gene: TRBV30; j_gene: TRBJ1-1; d_gene: .; abundance: .; CDR3nt: TGTGCCTGGAGCTTAACAGGGAGCACTGAAGCTTTCTTT; CDR3aa: CAWSLTGSTEAFF
v_gene: TRBV20-1; j_gene: TRBJ1-4; d_gene: .; abundance: .; CDR3nt: TGCAGTGCCTCCTCGGGAAAACTGTTTTTT; CDR3aa: CSASSGKLFF
v_gene: TRBV19; j_gene: TRBJ2-2; d_gene: TRBD1; abundance: .; CDR3nt: TGTGCCAGTAAGGGGGACAGGGAGGCCGGGGAGCTGTTTTTT; CDR3aa: CASKGDREAGELFF
v_gene: TRBV27; j_gene: TRBJ2-7; d_gene: .; abundance: .; CDR3nt: TGTGCCAGCAGTCAGGGCTACGAGCAGTACTTC; CDR3aa: CASSQGYEQYF
v_gene: TRBV4-1; j_gene: TRBJ2-7; d_gene: TRBD2; abundance: .; CDR3nt: TGCGCCAGCAGCCAAGATCGGCTAGCGGGGGTGTACGAGCAGTACTTC; CDR3aa: CASSQDRLAGVYEQYF
v_gene: TRBV29-1; j_gene: TRBJ2-1; d_gene: .; abundance: few; CDR3nt: TGCAGCTTACGGGCAGGGGACTCCTACAATGAGCAGTTCTTC; CDR3aa: CSLRAGDSYNEQFF
v_gene: TRBV5-4; j_gene: TRBJ2-3; d_gene: .; abundance: .; CDR3nt: TGTGCAGACACTGACATACTCACAGATACGCAGTATTTT; CDR3aa: CADTDILTDTQYF
v_gene: TRBV18; j_gene: TRBJ1-1; d_gene: TRBD1; abundance: .; CDR3nt: TGTGCCAGCTCCGACAGGGCTTTGAACACTGAAGCTTTCTTT; CDR3aa: CASSDRALNTEAFF
v_gene: TRBV27; j_gene: TRBJ1-5; d_gene: .; abundance: .; CDR3nt: TGTGCCAGCAGTTTAGGGCCGGATCAGCCCCAGCATTTT; CDR3aa: CASSLGPDQPQHF
v_gene: TRBV7-3; j_gene: TRBJ2-7; d_gene: .; abundance: few; CDR3nt: TGTGCCAGCAGCTACACGAGGGAGGAGGGTCCCTACGAGCAGTACTTC; CDR3aa: CASSYTREEGPYEQYF
v_gene: TRBV4-1; j_gene: TRBJ2-7; d_gene: TRBD1; abundance: .; CDR3nt: TGCGCCAGCAGCCAAAATCTACGACAGGGTACCTACGAGCAGTACTTC; CDR3aa: CASSQNLRQGTYEQYF
v_gene: TRBV19; j_gene: TRBJ1-1; d_gene: .; abundance: .; CDR3nt: TGTGCCAGTAGTATTACAGGTACAACGAACACTGAAGCTTTCTTT; CDR3aa: CASSITGTTNTEAFF
v_gene: TRBV7-3; j_gene: TRBJ2-2; d_gene: .; abundance: .; CDR3nt: TGTGCCAGCAGACCCTCGGGTCCCGGGGAGCTGTTTTTT; CDR3aa: CASRPSGPGELFF
v_gene: TRBV5-4; j_gene: TRBJ2-3; d_gene: TRBD2; abundance: .; CDR3nt: TGTGCCAGCAGCTTTGGACTAGCCTACACAGATACGCAGTATTTT; CDR3aa: CASSFGLAYTDTQYF
v_gene: TRBV4-3; j_gene: TRBJ2-7; d_gene: .; abundance: .; CDR3nt: TGCGCCAGCAGCCAAGGGGACACCGCCACCTACGAGCAGTACTTC; CDR3aa: CASSQGDTATYEQYF
v_gene: TRBV2; j_gene: TRBJ1-1; d_gene: .; abundance: .; CDR3nt: TGTGCCAGCAGTGACGGTTGGCGGACTGAAGCTTTCTTT; CDR3aa: CASSDGWRTEAFF
v_gene: TRBV10-3; j_gene: TRBJ1-1; d_gene: .; abundance: .; CDR3nt: TGTGCCATCAGTGCCCGACTGGGAGTGAACACTGAAGCTTTCTTT; CDR3aa: CAISARLGVNTEAFF
v_gene: TRBV27; j_gene: TRBJ2-1; d_gene: TRBD2; abundance: .; CDR3nt: TGTGCCAGCAGTTCATCACTAGCGGGGGGCCCGGAGTTCTTC; CDR3aa: CASSSSLAGGPEFF
v_gene: TRBV10-3; j_gene: TRBJ1-1; d_gene: .; abundance: .; CDR3nt: TGTGCCACTCAAGGTAATACAGGAAAAGTTGAAGCTTTCTTT; CDR3aa: CATQGNTGKVEAFF
v_gene: TRBV7-2; j_gene: TRBJ2-7; d_gene: .; abundance: .; CDR3nt: TGTGCCAGCAGCTTCGGGTCGCGCCCCTACGAGCAGTACTTC; CDR3aa: CASSFGSRPYEQYF
v_gene: TRBV4-3; j_gene: TRBJ2-7; d_gene: TRBD1; abundance: .; CDR3nt: TGCGCCAGCAGCCCGCGGACAGGGGGGTACGAGCAGTACTTC; CDR3aa: CASSPRTGGYEQYF